The 10 T cell receptor beta chains presented below share a single source sample, sequenced in a study of beta chain features in type 1 diabetes. The isolated RNA, all of it, was reverse transcribed, so expressed TCRB transcripts were what got sequenced. Data came from immunoSEQ multiplex PCR; TCRdb stores just in-frame clones and leaves some out. The sample yields 300,000 to 400,000 clones, less than 10% seen once. Material: central memory CD4+ T cells from blood. Receptor source: a woman aged 18-35 years in good health.

There are a few counts of this clone. This chain joins TRBV28 and TRBJ2-7; 13 nucleotides line up with TRBD2. CDR3 length equals 15 residues. V was pared by 4 bases and J by 4 bases, with 4 bases of the junction left unmatched. The germline CDR1 and CDR2 sequences are MDHEN and SYDVKM. The CDR3 bases are TGTGCCAGCAGTTCGGGACTAGCGGGATATTACGAGCAGTACTTC. It translates to CASSSGLAGYYEQYF.

This rearrangement joins TRBV11-2 to TRBJ2-5; D unresolved. Trimming removed 2 bases from V and 1 base from J, with 8 bases in between. Germline V gives CDR1 SGHAT, CDR2 FQNNGV. This CDR3 contains 14 residues. CDR3 residues: CASSLLQPQETQYF. CDR3 sequence (DNA): TGTGCCAGCAGCTTACTACAGCCCCAAGAGACCCAGTACTTC.

The V and J genes are TRBV7-3 and TRBJ2-1, with D possibly TRBD2 on 6 matching bases. The CDR3 is made up of 16 amino acids. Per the germline V gene, CDR1 is SGHTA and CDR2 is FQGTGA. With 0 bases removed from V and 6 bases from J, the gap between germline ends came to 15 bases. CDR3 protein: CASSLTGLARGNEQFF. CDR3 coding DNA: TGTGCCAGCAGCTTAACCGGATTAGCGCGGGGCAATGAGCAGTTCTTC.

This clone was detected only a few times. The V call is TRBV7-2, the J call TRBJ1-2; 8 nucleotides align to TRBD1. J lost 6 bases, V lost 3 bases, and 9 bases had no gene match. The CDR3 is 15 residues long. Germline V gene lookup returns CDR1 SGHTA and CDR2 FQGNSA. This chain's CDR3 is CASSFAGGSSNGYTF. The CDR3 DNA reads TGTGCCAGCAGCTTTGCAGGGGGCTCTTCTAATGGCTACACCTTC. Drawing the rest from reference TRBV7-2 and TRBJ1-2, the complete variable domain is GAGVSQSPSNKVTEKGKDVELRCDPISGHTALYWYRQSLGQGLEFLIYFQGNSAPDKSGLPSDRFSAERTGGSVSTLTIQRTQQEDSAVYLCASSFAGGSSNGYTFGSGTRLTVV.

The CDR3 loop is CASSPWDSATLRGYTF. In nucleotides, the CDR3 is TGTGCCAGCAGCCCTTGGGACAGCGCAACGCTGAGGGGCTACACCTTC. This rearrangement joins TRBV9 to TRBJ1-2; 7 bases align to TRBD1. Looked up from germline, CDR1 is SGDLS and CDR2 is YYNGEE. With 4 bases clipped from V and 8 bases from J, the junction kept 17 bases outside the gene matches. There are 16 residues in the CDR3.

The rearrangement links TRBV7-2 to TRBJ2-7, with D perhaps assigned TRBD1 or TRBD2 (6 bases each). CDR1 SGHTA and CDR2 FQGNSA come from the germline V gene. The V gene lost 5 bases and the J gene lost 9 bases, with 14 bases spanning the gap. The CDR3 runs 12 residues. CDR3 sequence (DNA): TGTGCCAGCAGCAAGGAGGGGGGAGCGCAGTACTTC. Translated: CASSKEGGAQYF.

This clone was counted only a few times. V is TRBV7-2 and J is TRBJ2-3, with 11 bases that match TRBD2. CDR3 length equals 15 residues. Germline CDR1 SGHTA, CDR2 FQGNSA. With 7 bases clipped from V and 2 bases from J, the junction kept 5 bases outside the gene matches. CDR3 sequence: CASTTSGIHTDTQYF. As DNA, the CDR3 is TGTGCCAGCACGACTAGCGGGATTCACACAGATACGCAGTATTTT.

This clone was seen a few times. This chain connects TRBV7-2 to TRBJ2-7; 10 bases are a match to TRBD1. The junction had 5 bases not matched to a gene; V was cut back by 2 bases and J by 4 bases. The CDR3 has 15 amino acids. From germline, CDR1 is SGHTA and CDR2 FQGNSA. In DNA form, the CDR3 reads TGTGCCAGCAGCTTAACGACAGGGGGCTTATACGAGCAGTACTTC. This encodes CASSLTTGGLYEQYF.

This clone has a count of ten or more. The genes are TRBV4-2 and TRBJ2-3, with D tentatively TRBD1 (5 bases). Trimming pared 2 bases from V and 5 bases from J, leaving 11 bases between. Germline CDR1 is LGHNA and CDR2 is YNFKEQ. This CDR3 comprises 14 residues. The CDR3 bases are TGTGCCAGCAGCCAAATGAGGCAGGGAGATACGCAGTATTTT. Translated: CASSQMRQGDTQYF.

Many counts were recorded for this clone. The chain combines TRBV28 with TRBJ2-5, with 8 bases aligning to TRBD1. Trimming took 7 bases from V and 4 from J; bases not matched to a gene: 8. This CDR3 region has 14 residues. CDR1 is MDHEN and CDR2 is SYDVKM in the germline V gene. CDR3 DNA: TGTGCCAGCAACCCAGGGGGCGGTTTAGAGACCCAGTACTTC. It translates to CASNPGGGLETQYF.